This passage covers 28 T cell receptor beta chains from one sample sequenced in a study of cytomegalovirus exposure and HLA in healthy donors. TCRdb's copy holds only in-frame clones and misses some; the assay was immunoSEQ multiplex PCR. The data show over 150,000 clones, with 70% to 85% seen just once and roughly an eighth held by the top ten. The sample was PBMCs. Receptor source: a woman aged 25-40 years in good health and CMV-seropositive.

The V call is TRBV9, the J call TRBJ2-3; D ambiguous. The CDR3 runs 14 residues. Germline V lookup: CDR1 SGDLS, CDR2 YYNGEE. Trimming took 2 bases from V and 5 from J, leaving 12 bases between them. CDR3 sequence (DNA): TGTGCCAGCAGCGTTAGAGAGGAAGTAGATACGCAGTATTTT. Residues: CASSVREEVDTQYF. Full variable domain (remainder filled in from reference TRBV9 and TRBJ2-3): DSGVTQTPKHLITATGQRVTLRCSPRSGDLSVYWYQQSLDQGLQFLIQYYNGEERAKGNILERFSAQQFPDLHSELNLSSLELGDSALYFCASSVREEVDTQYFGPGTRLTVL.

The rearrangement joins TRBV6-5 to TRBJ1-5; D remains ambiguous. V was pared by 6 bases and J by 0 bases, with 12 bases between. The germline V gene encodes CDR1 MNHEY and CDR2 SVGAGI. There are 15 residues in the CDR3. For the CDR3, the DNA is TGTGCCAGCAGGCAAAAAAGCCCTAGCAATCAGCCCCAGCATTTT. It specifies CASRQKSPSNQPQHF.

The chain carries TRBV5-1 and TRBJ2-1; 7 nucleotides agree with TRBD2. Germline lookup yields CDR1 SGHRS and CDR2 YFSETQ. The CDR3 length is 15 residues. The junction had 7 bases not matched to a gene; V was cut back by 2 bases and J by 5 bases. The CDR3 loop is CASSFNGAGDNEQFF. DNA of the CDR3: TGCGCCAGCAGCTTCAATGGGGCGGGGGACAATGAGCAGTTCTTC.

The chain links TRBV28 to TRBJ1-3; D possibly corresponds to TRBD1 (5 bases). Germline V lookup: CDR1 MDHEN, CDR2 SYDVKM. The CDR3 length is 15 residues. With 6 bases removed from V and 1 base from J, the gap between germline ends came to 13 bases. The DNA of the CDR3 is TGTGCCAGCAGCCCGACGGACAAGTCTGGAAACACCATATATTTT. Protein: CASSPTDKSGNTIYF.

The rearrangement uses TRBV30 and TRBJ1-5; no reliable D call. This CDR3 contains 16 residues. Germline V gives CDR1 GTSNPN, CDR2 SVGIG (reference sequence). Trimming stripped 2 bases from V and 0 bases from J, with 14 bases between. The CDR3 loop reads CAWSPRVVYSNQPQHF. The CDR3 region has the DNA TGTGCCTGGAGTCCGCGGGTGGTCTATAGCAATCAGCCCCAGCATTTT. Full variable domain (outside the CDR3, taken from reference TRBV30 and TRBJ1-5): SQTIHQWPATLVQPVGSPLSLECTVEGTSNPNLYWYRQAAGRGLQLLFYSVGIGQISSEVPQNLSASRPQDRQFILSSKKLLLSDSGFYLCAWSPRVVYSNQPQHFGDGTRLSIL.

The CDR3 here is CASSHDPPDSSTDTQYF. CDR3 sequence (DNA): TGTGCCAGCAGTCATGACCCGCCGGACAGTAGCACAGATACGCAGTATTTT. The gene calls are TRBV7-2 and TRBJ2-3; tentatively, D is TRBD1 (6 bases). Germline-derived CDR1 and CDR2 are SGHTA and FQGNSA. Trimming removed 6 bases at V and 0 bases at J, with 19 bases between. This CDR3 has 17 amino acids.

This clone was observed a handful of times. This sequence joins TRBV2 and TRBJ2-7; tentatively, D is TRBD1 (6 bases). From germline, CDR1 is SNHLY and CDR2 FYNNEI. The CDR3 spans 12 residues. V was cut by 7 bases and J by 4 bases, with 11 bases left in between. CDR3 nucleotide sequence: TGTGCCAGCAAGAGGGGGTCTTACGAGCAGTACTTC. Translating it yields CASKRGSYEQYF. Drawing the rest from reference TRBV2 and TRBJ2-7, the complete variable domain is EPEVTQTPSHQVTQMGQEVILRCVPISNHLYFYWYRQILGQKVEFLVSFYNNEISEKSEIFDDQFSVERPDGSNFTLKIRSTKLEDSAMYFCASKRGSYEQYFGPGTRLTVT.

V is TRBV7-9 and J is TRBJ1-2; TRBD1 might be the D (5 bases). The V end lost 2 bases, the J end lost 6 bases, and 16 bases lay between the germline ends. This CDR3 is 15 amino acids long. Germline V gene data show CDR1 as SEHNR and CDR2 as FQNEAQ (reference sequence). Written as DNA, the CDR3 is TGTGCCAGCAGCTTATCAGGCGGGGAGGGACATGGCTACACCTTC. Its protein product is CASSLSGGEGHGYTF. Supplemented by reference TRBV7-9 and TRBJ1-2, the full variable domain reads DTGVSQNPRHKITKRGQNVTFRCDPISEHNRLYWYRQTLGQGPEFLTYFQNEAQLEKSRLLSDRFSAERPKGSFSTLEIQRTEQGDSAMYLCASSLSGGEGHGYTFGSGTRLTVV.

Written as DNA, the CDR3 is TGTGCCAGTAGTATACAGGCGTCAACCTACAATGAGCAGTTCTTC. Its translation is CASSIQASTYNEQFF. This rearrangement joins TRBV19 to TRBJ2-1, with D uncertain. The V end lost 2 bases, the J end lost 2 bases, and 10 bases lay between the germline ends. Germline CDR1 reads LNHDA; CDR2 reads SQIVND (reference sequence). CDR3 length equals 15 residues.

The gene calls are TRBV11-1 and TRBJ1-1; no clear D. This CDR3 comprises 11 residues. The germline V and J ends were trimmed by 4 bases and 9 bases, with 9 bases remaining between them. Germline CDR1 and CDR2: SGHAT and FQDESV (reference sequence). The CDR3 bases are TGTGCCAGCAGCTCGGTTCAAAAAGCTTTCTTT. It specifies CASSSVQKAFF.

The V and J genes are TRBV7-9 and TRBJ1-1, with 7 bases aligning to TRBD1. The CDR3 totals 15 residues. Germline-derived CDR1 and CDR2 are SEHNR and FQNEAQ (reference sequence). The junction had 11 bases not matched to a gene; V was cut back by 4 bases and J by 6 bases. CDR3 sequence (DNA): TGTGCCAGCAGCTCCGGGACAGCCGGTTCACCTGAAGCTTTCTTT. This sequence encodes CASSSGTAGSPEAFF.

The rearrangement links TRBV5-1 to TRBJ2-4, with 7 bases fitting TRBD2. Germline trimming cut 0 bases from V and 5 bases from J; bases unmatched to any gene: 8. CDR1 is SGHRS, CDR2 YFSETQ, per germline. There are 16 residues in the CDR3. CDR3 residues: CASSLAGGRYQNIQYF. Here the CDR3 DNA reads TGCGCCAGCAGCTTGGCCGGCGGGAGATACCAAAACATTCAGTACTTC.

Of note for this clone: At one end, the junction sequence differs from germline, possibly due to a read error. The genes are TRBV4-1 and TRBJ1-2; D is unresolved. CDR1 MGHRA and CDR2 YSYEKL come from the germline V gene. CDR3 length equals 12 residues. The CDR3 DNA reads TGCGCCAGCAGCCAAGAGACACGAACCCAACACTTC. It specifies CASSQETRTQHF.

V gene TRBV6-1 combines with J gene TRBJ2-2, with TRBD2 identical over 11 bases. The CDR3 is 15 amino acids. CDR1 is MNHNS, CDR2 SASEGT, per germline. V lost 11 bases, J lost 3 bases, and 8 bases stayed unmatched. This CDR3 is CAGHYSGRDTGELFF. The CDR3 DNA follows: TGTGCCGGTCATTATAGCGGGAGGGACACCGGGGAGCTGTTTTTT.

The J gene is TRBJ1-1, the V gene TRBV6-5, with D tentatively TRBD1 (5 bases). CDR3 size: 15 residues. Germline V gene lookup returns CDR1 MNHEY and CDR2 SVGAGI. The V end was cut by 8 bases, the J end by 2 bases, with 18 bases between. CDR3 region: CASSLGQADNTEAFF. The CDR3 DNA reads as TGTGCCAGCTCCTTGGGGCAGGCGGACAACACTGAAGCTTTCTTT.

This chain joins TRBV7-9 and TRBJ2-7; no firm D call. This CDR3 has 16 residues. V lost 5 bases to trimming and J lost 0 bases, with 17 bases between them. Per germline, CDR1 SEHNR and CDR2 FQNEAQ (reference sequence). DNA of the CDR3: TGTGCCAGCAGCCAGGATATCCTACTGAGCTCCTACGAGCAGTACTTC. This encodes CASSQDILLSSYEQYF.

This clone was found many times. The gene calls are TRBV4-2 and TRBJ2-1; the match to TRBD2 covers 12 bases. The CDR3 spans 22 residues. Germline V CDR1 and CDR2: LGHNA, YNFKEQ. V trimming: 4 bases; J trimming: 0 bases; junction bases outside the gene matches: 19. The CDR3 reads CASSLAPRLAGVQYFSYNEQFF. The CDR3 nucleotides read TGTGCCAGCAGCCTCGCCCCCCGACTAGCGGGAGTTCAATATTTCTCCTACAATGAGCAGTTCTTC.

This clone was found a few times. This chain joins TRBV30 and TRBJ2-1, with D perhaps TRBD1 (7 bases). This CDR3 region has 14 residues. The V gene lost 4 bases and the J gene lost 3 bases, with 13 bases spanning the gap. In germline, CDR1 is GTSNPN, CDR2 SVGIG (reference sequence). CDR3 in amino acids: CAWKTGEVYNEQFF. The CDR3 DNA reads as TGTGCCTGGAAAACAGGGGAGGTCTACAATGAGCAGTTCTTC.

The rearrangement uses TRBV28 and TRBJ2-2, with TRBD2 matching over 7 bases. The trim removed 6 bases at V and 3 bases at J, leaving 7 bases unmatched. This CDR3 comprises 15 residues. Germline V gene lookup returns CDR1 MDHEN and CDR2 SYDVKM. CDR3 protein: CASSTLAVDTGELFF. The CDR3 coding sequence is TGTGCCAGCAGCACGCTAGCGGTTGACACCGGGGAGCTGTTTTTT.

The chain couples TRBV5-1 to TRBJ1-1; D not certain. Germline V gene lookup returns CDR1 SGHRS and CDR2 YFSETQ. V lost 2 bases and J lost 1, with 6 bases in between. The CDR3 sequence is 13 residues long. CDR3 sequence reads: CASSFNRNTEAFF. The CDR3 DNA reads TGCGCCAGCAGCTTCAACAGGAACACTGAAGCTTTCTTT.

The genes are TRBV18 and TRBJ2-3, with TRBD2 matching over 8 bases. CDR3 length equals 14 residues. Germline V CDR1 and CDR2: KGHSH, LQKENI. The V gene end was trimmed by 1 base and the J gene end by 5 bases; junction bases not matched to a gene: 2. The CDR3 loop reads CASSPRLARDTQYF. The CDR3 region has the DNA TGTGCCAGCTCACCACGACTAGCGCGAGATACGCAGTATTTT.

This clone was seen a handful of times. CDR3 in amino acids: CASSQGTGGYGYTF. The CDR3 DNA is TGCGCCAGCAGCCAAGGGACAGGGGGCTATGGCTACACCTTC. The rearrangement uses TRBV4-1 and TRBJ1-2; 10 bases align to TRBD1. Germline-derived CDR1 and CDR2 are MGHRA and YSYEKL. The CDR3 has 14 amino acids. V shed 1 base, J shed 4 bases, and the junction held 0 bases outside the gene matches.

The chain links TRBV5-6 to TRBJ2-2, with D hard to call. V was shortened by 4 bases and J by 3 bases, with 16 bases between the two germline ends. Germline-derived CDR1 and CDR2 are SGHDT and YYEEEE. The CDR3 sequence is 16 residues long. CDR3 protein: CASSHRLIGYTGELFF. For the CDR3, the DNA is TGTGCCAGCAGCCATCGCTTGATCGGGTACACCGGGGAGCTGTTTTTT.

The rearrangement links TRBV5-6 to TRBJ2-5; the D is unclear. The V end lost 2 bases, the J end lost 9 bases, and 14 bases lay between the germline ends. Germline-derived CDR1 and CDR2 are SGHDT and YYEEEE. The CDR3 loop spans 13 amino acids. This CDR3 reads CASSLNSIEAQYF. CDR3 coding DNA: TGTGCCAGCAGCTTAAACTCGATTGAGGCCCAGTACTTC.

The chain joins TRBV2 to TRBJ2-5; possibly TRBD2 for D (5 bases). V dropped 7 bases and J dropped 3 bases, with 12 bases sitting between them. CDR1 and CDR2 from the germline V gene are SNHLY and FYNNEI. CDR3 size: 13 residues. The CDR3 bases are TGTGCCAGCACGAGTGGGAGAAAAGAGACCCAGTACTTC. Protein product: CASTSGRKETQYF.

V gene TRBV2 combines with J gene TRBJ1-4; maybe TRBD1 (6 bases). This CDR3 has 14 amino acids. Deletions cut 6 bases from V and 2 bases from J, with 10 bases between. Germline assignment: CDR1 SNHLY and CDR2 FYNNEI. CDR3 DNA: TGTGCCAGCAGAGGGGGATCCACTAATGAAAAACTGTTTTTT. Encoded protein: CASRGGSTNEKLFF.

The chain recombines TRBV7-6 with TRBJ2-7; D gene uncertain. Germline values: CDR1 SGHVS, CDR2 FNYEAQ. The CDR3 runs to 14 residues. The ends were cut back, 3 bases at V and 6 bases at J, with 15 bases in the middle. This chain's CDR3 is CASSFPPGQSEQYF. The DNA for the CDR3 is TGTGCCAGCAGCTTCCCTCCCGGTCAATCCGAGCAGTACTTC. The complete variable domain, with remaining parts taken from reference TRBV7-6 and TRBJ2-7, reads GAGVSQSPRYKVTKRGQDVALRCDPISGHVSLYWYRQALGQGPEFLTYFNYEAQQDKSGLPNDRFSAERPEGSISTLTIQRTEQRDSAMYRCASSFPPGQSEQYFGPGTRLTVT.

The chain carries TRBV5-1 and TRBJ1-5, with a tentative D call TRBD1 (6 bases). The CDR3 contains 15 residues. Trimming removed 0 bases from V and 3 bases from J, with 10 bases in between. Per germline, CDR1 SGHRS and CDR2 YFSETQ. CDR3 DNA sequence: TGCGCCAGCAGCTTGGGGGGACACACCAATCAGCCCCAGCATTTT. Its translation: CASSLGGHTNQPQHF.